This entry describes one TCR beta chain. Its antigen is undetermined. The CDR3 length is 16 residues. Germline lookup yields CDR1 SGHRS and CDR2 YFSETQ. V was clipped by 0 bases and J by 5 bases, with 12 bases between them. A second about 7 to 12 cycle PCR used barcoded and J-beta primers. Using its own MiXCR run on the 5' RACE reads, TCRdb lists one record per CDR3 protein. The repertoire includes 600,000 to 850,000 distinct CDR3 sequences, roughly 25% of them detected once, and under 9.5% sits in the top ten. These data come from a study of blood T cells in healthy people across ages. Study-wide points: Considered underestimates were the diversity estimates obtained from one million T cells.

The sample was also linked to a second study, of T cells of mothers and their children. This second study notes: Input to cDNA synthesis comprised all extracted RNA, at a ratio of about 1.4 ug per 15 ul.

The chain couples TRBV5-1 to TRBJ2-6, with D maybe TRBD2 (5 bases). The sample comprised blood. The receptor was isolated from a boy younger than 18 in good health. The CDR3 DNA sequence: TGCGCCAGCAGCTTGGCGGCCGGGGTTCGGGCCAACGTCCTGACTTTC. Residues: CASSLAAGVRANVLTF. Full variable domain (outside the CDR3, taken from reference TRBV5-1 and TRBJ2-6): KAGVTQTPRYLIKTRGQQVTLSCSPISGHRSVSWYQQTPGQGLQFLFEYFSETQRNKGNFPGRFSGRQFSNSRSEMNVSTLELGDSALYLCASSLAAGVRANVLTFGAGSRLTVL.